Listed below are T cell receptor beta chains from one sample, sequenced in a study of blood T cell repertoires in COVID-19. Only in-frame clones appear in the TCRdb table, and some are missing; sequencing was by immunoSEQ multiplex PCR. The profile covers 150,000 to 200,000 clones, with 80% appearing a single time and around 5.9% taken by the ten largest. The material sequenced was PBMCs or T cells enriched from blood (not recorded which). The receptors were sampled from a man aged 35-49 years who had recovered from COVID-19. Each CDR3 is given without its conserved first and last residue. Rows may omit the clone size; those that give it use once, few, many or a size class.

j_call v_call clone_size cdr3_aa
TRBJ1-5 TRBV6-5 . ASRQLSGSQPQH
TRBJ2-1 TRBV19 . ASSIRAGAGGPF
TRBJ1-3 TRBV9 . ASSPRQGSGNTIY
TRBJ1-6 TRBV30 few AGRGERRSPLH
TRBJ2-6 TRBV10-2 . ASSLAASGANVLT
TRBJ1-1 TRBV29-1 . SVRGNTEAF
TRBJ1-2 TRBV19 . ASSMLRGIPT
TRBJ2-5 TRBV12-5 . ASGLVLAGGQETQY
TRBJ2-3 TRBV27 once ASSGGGLDTQY
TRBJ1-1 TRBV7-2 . ASSLRRENTEAF